The rows below give T cell receptor beta chains drawn from one sample of a study of blood T cell repertoires in COVID-19. The repertoire was sequenced with immunoSEQ multiplex PCR; TCRdb's copy has only in-frame clones and lacks some. The table shows 100,000 to 140,000 clones, with approximately 81% occurring only once. The sample comprised peripheral blood. Receptors were obtained from a human donor in a cohort sampled during active COVID-19. CDR3s include the opening cysteine and the closing phenylalanine or tryptophan. A D gene is named only where the DNA matches it firmly. Size is omitted from some rows. Given values are once, few, many or a class for expanded clones.

v_gene	abundance	d_gene	j_gene	CDR3aa	CDR3nt
TRBV7-2	-	TRBD2	TRBJ2-5	CASSPPRLAGVETQYF	TGTGCCAGCAGCCCCCCCCGACTAGCGGGAGTTGAGACCCAGTACTTC
TRBV7-2	-	-	TRBJ2-1	CASSQAQAGSSYNEQFF	TGTGCCAGCAGCCAAGCACAGGCGGGGAGCTCCTACAATGAGCAGTTCTTC
TRBV7-3	once	-	TRBJ2-7	CASSLRAGQGYEQYF	TGTGCCAGCAGCTTAAGGGCGGGGCAGGGCTACGAGCAGTACTTC
TRBV5-5	-	-	TRBJ1-1	CASSLADRNTEAFF	TGTGCCAGCAGCTTGGCGGACAGGAACACTGAAGCTTTCTTT
TRBV12-3/TRBV12-4	-	-	TRBJ1-2	CASSYRGPGGYTF	TGTGCCAGCAGCTACAGAGGGCCCGGGGGCTACACCTTC
TRBV7-9	few	-	TRBJ1-1	CASSLGIANTEAFF	TGTGCCAGCAGCTTAGGGATAGCGAACACTGAAGCTTTCTTT
TRBV6-2/TRBV6-3	-	TRBD2	TRBJ2-1	CASSYSREGSFNEQFF	TGTGCCAGCAGTTACTCGCGGGAGGGTTCGTTCAATGAGCAGTTCTTC
TRBV4-3	once	-	TRBJ1-1	CASSQARSGVGTEAFF	TGCGCCAGCAGCCAAGCGCGATCAGGGGTCGGCACTGAAGCTTTCTTT
TRBV30	once	TRBD2	TRBJ2-1	CAWSPGTSGGYNEQFF	TGTGCCTGGAGCCCCGGGACTAGCGGGGGCTACAATGAGCAGTTCTTC
TRBV30	-	-	TRBJ1-2	CAWSVLNQVNYGYTF	TGTGCCTGGAGTGTACTCAATCAGGTGAACTATGGCTACACCTTC
TRBV18	-	-	TRBJ2-1	CASSRRDTSFLYNEQFF	TGTGCCAGCTCCCGGCGAGACACCTCTTTCCTTTACAATGAGCAGTTCTTC
TRBV7-2	-	TRBD2	TRBJ2-1	CASSPRGTSGRYEQFF	TGTGCCAGCAGCCCGCGCGGGACTAGCGGGAGGTATGAGCAGTTCTTC
TRBV4-3	-	TRBD1	TRBJ2-3	CASSQERTGSGTDTQYF	TGCGCCAGCAGCCAAGAAAGGACAGGGAGCGGGACAGATACGCAGTATTTT
TRBV5-4	-	-	TRBJ2-1	CASSSNWRASTNEQFF	TGTGCCAGCAGCTCAAATTGGAGGGCCTCTACCAATGAGCAGTTCTTC
TRBV14	few	TRBD2	TRBJ2-2	CASSQLTSSTGELFF	TGTGCCAGCAGCCAGTTGACTAGCTCCACCGGGGAGCTGTTTTTT
TRBV2	-	TRBD2	TRBJ2-5	CASISGLAGRQETQYF	TGTGCCAGCATATCGGGACTAGCGGGACGACAAGAGACCCAGTACTTC
TRBV11-2	-	-	TRBJ2-7	CASSLDSSVYEQYF	TGTGCCAGCAGCTTAGATAGCTCAGTTTACGAGCAGTACTTC
TRBV29-1	-	-	TRBJ1-2	CSVGVGQTYGYTF	TGCAGCGTTGGTGTAGGACAAACCTATGGCTACACCTTC
TRBV19	-	-	TRBJ2-7	CASQPGGHSYEQYF	TGTGCCAGCCAACCAGGGGGGCATTCCTACGAGCAGTACTTC
TRBV19	-	-	TRBJ2-1	CASSSQGGRGEQFF	TGTGCCAGTAGTAGCCAGGGGGGCCGAGGCGAGCAGTTCTTC
TRBV4-2	-	-	TRBJ2-5	CASSQDSGETQYF	TGTGCCAGCAGCCAAGATTCGGGAGAGACCCAGTACTTC
TRBV7-9	-	TRBD1	TRBJ1-6	CASSLDLTGVGSPLHF	TGTGCCAGCAGCTTAGACCTAACAGGGGTGGGCTCACCCCTCCACTTT
TRBV29-1	-	TRBD1	TRBJ1-1	CSGGDRVNTEAFF	TGCAGCGGAGGGGACAGAGTTAACACTGAAGCTTTCTTT